This TCR beta chain was captured by sequencing in a study of blood T cell repertoires in COVID-19. CDR1 is MNHEY, CDR2 SMNVEV, per germline (reference sequence). There are 17 residues in the CDR3. The V and J ends lost 1 base and 1 base, in that order; junction bases with no gene match: 9. The protocol was immunoSEQ multiplex PCR, while the TCRdb copy is restricted to in-frame clones and leaves out a portion. The table has 150,000 to 200,000 clones, 70% to 90% seen once. The TCR sequence derives from a man between 60 and 70 years old with acute or convalescent COVID-19. V gene TRBV27 combines with J gene TRBJ1-1; 7 bases agree with TRBD1. Sequenced sample: peripheral blood. CDR3 amino acids: CASSLFKQGSQNTEAFF. In DNA form, the CDR3 reads TGTGCCAGCAGTTTATTTAAACAGGGGTCCCAGAACACTGAAGCTTTCTTT.